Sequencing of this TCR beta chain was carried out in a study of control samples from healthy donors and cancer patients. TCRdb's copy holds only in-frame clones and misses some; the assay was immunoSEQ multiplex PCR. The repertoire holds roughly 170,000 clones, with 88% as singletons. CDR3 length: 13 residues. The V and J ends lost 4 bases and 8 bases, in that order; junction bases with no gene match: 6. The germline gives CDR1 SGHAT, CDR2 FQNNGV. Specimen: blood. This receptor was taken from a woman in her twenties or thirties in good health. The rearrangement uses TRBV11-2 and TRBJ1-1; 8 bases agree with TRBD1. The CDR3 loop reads CASSSSWTGEAFF. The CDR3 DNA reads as TGTGCCAGCAGCTCATCCTGGACAGGGGAAGCTTTCTTT.